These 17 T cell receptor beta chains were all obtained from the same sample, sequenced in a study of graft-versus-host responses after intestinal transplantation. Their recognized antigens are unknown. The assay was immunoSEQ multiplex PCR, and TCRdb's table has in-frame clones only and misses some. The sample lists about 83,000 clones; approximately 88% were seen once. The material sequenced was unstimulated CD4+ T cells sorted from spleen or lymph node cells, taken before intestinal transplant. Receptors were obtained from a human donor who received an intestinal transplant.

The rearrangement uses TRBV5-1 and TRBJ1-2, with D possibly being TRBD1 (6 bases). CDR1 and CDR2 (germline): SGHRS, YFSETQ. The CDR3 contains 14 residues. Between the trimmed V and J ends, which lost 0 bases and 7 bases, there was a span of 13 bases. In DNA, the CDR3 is TGCGCCAGCAGCTTGGACAGCAGGGGATTTGGCTACACCTTC. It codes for CASSLDSRGFGYTF.

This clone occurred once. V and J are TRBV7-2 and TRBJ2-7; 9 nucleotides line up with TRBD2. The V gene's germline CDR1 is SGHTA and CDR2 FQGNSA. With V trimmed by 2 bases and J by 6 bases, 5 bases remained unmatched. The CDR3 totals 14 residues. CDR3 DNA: TGTGCCAGCAGCTTATCTAGCGGGGCGCGCGAGCAGTACTTC. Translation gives CASSLSSGAREQYF.

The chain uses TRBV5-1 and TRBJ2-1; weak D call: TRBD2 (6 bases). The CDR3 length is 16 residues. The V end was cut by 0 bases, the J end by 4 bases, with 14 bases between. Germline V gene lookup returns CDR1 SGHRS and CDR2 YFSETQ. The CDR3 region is CASSLVAGPSYNEQFF. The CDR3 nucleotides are TGCGCCAGCAGCTTGGTTGCGGGGCCGTCGTACAATGAGCAGTTCTTC.

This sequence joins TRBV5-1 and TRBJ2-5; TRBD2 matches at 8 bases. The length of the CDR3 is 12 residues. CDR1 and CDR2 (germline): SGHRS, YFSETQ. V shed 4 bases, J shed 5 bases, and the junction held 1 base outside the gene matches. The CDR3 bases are TGCGCCAGCAGCGCTAGCGGGGAGACCCAGTACTTC. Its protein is CASSASGETQYF.

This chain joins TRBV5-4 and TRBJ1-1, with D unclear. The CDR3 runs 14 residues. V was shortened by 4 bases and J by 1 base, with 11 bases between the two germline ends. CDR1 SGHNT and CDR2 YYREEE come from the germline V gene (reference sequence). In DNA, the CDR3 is TGTGCCAGCAGCCTCGTCCAGGAGAACACTGAAGCTTTCTTT. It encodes CASSLVQENTEAFF. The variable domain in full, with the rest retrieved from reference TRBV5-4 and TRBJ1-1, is ETGVTQSPTHLIKTRGQQVTLRCSSQSGHNTVSWYQQALGQGPQFIFQYYREEENGRGNFPPRFSGLQFPNYSSELNVNALELDDSALYLCASSLVQENTEAFFGQGTRLTVV.

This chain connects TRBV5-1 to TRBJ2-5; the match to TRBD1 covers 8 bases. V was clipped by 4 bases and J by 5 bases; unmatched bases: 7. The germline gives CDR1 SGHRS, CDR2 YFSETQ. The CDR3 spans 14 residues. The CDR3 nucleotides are TGCGCCAGCAGCCTGCAGGGGGCTAGCGAGACCCAGTACTTC. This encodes CASSLQGASETQYF.

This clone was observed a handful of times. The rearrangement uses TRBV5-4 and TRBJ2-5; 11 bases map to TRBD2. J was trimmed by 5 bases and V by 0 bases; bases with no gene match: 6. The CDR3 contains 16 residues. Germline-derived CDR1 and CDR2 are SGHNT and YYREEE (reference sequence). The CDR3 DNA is TGTGCCAGCAGCTTGGCCGGCCTAGCGGGAGGTGAGACCCAGTACTTC. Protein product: CASSLAGLAGGETQYF.

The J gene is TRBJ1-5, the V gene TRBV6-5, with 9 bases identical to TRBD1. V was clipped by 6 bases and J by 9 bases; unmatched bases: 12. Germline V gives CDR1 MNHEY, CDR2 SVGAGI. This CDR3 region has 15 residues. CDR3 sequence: CASSPNRQGVGPQHF. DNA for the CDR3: TGTGCCAGCAGCCCTAACAGACAGGGGGTTGGGCCCCAGCATTTT.

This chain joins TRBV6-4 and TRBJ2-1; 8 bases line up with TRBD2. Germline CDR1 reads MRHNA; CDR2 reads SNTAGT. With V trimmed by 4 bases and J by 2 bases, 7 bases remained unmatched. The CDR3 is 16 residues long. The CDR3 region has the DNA TGTGCCAGCAGTGCCGTAGCGGGATCCACCTACAATGAGCAGTTCTTC. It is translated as CASSAVAGSTYNEQFF.

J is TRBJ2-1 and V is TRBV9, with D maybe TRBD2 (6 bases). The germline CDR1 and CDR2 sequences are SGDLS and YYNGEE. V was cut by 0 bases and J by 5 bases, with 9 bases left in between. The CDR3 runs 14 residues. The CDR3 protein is CASSVGGDDNEQFF. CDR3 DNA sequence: TGTGCCAGCAGCGTAGGCGGGGACGACAATGAGCAGTTCTTC.

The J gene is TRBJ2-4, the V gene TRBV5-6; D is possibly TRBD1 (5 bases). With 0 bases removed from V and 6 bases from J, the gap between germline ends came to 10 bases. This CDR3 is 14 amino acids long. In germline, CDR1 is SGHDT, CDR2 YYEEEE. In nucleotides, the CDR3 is TGTGCCAGCAGCTTGGGGGTAGGGGTAAACATTCAGTACTTC. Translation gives CASSLGVGVNIQYF.

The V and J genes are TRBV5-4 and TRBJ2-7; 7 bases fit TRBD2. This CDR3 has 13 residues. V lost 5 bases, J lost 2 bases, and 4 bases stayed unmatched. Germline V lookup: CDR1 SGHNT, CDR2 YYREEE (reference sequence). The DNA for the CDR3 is TGTGCCAGCAGTTCTAGCGGCCCCTACGAGCAGTACTTC. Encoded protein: CASSSSGPYEQYF.

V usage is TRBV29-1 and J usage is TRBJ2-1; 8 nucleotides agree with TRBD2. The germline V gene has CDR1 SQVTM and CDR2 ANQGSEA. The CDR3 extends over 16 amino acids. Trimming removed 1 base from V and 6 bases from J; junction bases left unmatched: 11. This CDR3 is CSVEGGAGGKVNEQFF. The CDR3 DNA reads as TGCAGCGTTGAAGGGGGGGCGGGAGGTAAGGTCAATGAGCAGTTCTTC.

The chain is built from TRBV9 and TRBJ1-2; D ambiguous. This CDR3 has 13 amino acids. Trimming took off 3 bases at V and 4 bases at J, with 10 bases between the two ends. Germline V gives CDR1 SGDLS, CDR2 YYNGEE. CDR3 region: CASSERSTYGYTF. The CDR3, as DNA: TGTGCCAGCAGCGAGCGGAGTACCTATGGCTACACCTTC.

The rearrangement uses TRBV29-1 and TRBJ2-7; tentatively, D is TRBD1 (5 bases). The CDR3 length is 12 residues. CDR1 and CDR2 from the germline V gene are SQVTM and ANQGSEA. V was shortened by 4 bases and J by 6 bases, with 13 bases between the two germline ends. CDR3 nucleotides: TGCAGCGTTGGCAGGGCAAGAGGCGAGCAGTACTTC. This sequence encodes CSVGRARGEQYF.

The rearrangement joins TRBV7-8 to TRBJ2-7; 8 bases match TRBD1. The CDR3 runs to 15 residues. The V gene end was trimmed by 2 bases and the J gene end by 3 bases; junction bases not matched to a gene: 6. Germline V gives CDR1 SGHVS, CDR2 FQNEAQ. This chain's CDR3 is CASSLQGAGIYEQYF. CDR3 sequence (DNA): TGTGCCAGCAGCTTACAGGGGGCGGGGATCTACGAGCAGTACTTC. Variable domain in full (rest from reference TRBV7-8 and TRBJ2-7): GAGVSQSPRYKVAKRGQDVALRCDPISGHVSLFWYQQALGQGPEFLTYFQNEAQLDKSGLPSDRFFAERPEGSVSTLKIQRTQQEDSAVYLCASSLQGAGIYEQYFGPGTRLTVT.

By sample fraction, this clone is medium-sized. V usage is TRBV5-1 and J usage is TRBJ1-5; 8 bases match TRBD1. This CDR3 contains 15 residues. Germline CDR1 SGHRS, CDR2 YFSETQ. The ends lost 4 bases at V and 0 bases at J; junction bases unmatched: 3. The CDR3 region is CASSETGDSNQPQHF. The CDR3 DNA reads TGCGCCAGCAGCGAGACAGGGGATAGCAATCAGCCCCAGCATTTT.